This paragraph reports one T cell receptor (beta chain). Its antigen is unidentified. This entry is derived from a study of cytomegalovirus exposure and HLA in healthy donors. At the level of the study: The same platform used for the approximately 700 first-cohort repertoires was also used for the 100 to 150 validation repertoires, as a later analysis reported. Study conclusions and caveats: Generally TCR sequences proved uncommon, though certain public TCRs appeared in numerous donors. Confirmation in vitro established that a few CMV-associated chains were specific for CMV antigens. The study designated over 150 TCR beta chains cytomegalovirus-associated.

The CDR3 runs 14 residues. The germline gives CDR1 SGHVS, CDR2 FQNEAQ. Trimming removed 1 base from V and 1 base from J, with 7 bases in between. Generated by immunoSEQ multiplex PCR, the TCRdb table keeps only in-frame clones and is missing some. The data hold 65,000 to 75,000 clones, with approximately 94% observed a single time. The chain couples TRBV7-8 to TRBJ2-5; D not certain. The clonotype originates from a woman aged 18-29 years in good health and CMV-seropositive. The sample comprised PBMCs. CDR3 residues: CASSLGHSQETQYF. The DNA for the CDR3 is TGTGCCAGCAGCTTAGGTCACAGCCAAGAGACCCAGTACTTC.